These 4 T cell receptor beta chains were all obtained from the same sample, sequenced in a study of CD8 T cells in Susac syndrome. With random hexamers, reverse transcription was performed on about 0.5 to 1 ug of RNA. Using its own MiXCR run on the immunoSEQ multiplex PCR reads, TCRdb lists one record per CDR3 protein. The sample lists 200,000 to 300,000 distinct CDR3 sequences; 90% to 97% were seen once. The sequenced sample was CD4+ T cells from PBMCs. The receptors shown here come from a human donor with Susac syndrome.

The chain combines TRBV2 with TRBJ2-1, with TRBD1 identical over 9 bases. The ends lost 4 bases at V and 15 bases at J; junction bases unmatched: 4. Germline V gives CDR1 SNHLY, CDR2 FYNNEI. The CDR3 has 11 amino acids. The CDR3 protein is CASSVDRGMFF. Here the CDR3 DNA reads TGTGCCAGCAGTGTAGACAGGGGGATGTTCTTC. The whole variable domain, remainder taken from reference TRBV2 and TRBJ2-1, is EPEVTQTPSHQVTQMGQEVILRCVPISNHLYFYWYRQILGQKVEFLVSFYNNEISEKSEIFDDQFSVERPDGSNFTLKIRSTKLEDSAMYFCASSVDRGMFFGPGTRLTVL.

The chain links TRBV9 to TRBJ1-2; D uncertain. Germline V gives CDR1 SGDLS, CDR2 YYNGEE. The CDR3 runs 13 residues. The V gene lost 3 bases and the J gene lost 5 bases, with 11 bases spanning the gap. This CDR3 is CASSAGRQYGYTF. CDR3 nucleotide sequence: TGTGCCAGCAGCGCCGGTCGGCAGTATGGCTACACCTTC.

The chain joins TRBV5-6 to TRBJ2-2; D is possibly TRBD1 (6 bases). This CDR3 contains 17 residues. Germline loops: CDR1 SGHDT, CDR2 YYEEEE. Trimming took off 1 base at V and 0 bases at J, with 13 bases between the two ends. This CDR3 reads CASSLRITGSNTGELFF. The CDR3 DNA reads TGTGCCAGCAGCTTGAGGATAACAGGGTCGAACACCGGGGAGCTGTTTTTT.

The chain carries TRBV2 and TRBJ2-1; 9 bases map to TRBD2. Germline CDR1 reads SNHLY; CDR2 reads FYNNEI. V dropped 4 bases and J dropped 7; count of bases not matched to a gene: 8. This CDR3 has 15 amino acids. CDR3 sequence reads: CASSVVSGRVNEQFF. CDR3 DNA sequence: TGTGCCAGCAGTGTGGTTAGCGGGAGAGTAAATGAGCAGTTCTTC.